These T cell receptor beta chains were read from a single sample in a study of blood T cell repertoires in COVID-19. Sequenced by immunoSEQ multiplex PCR; TCRdb stores in-frame clones only, minus some. Here the sample spans hundreds of thousands of clones, approximately 80% being singletons. Specimen: peripheral blood. These receptors were taken from a woman of 80 years or more with active or convalescent COVID-19. CDR3s include the opening cysteine and the closing phenylalanine or tryptophan. Fields, in order: CDR3 protein, V gene, J gene.

cdr3_aa: CACDTFSNQPQHF; v_call: TRBV30; j_call: TRBJ1-5
cdr3_aa: CASSRHDRLAGQETQYF; v_call: TRBV3-1/TRBV3-2; j_call: TRBJ2-5
cdr3_aa: CASRQGYNTEAFF; v_call: TRBV12-3/TRBV12-4; j_call: TRBJ1-1
cdr3_aa: CASSQGQGQYF; v_call: TRBV25-1; j_call: TRBJ2-7
cdr3_aa: CASAPGRLAGGVIDTQYF; v_call: TRBV12-5; j_call: TRBJ2-3
cdr3_aa: CASSLGENNSPLHF; v_call: TRBV6-1; j_call: TRBJ1-6
cdr3_aa: CASSSQGAPNEKLFF; v_call: TRBV4-2; j_call: TRBJ1-4
cdr3_aa: CASSMHLGPQHF; v_call: TRBV19; j_call: TRBJ1-5
cdr3_aa: CASSRDTF; v_call: TRBV6-4; j_call: TRBJ1-2
cdr3_aa: CASSLGTANEKLFF; v_call: TRBV6-5; j_call: TRBJ1-4
cdr3_aa: CATSDARTSGDEQYF; v_call: TRBV24-1; j_call: TRBJ2-7
cdr3_aa: CASWDSSRVFTQYF; v_call: TRBV3-1/TRBV3-2; j_call: TRBJ2-5
cdr3_aa: CASSPGQGTDEQFF; v_call: TRBV5-1; j_call: TRBJ2-1
cdr3_aa: CATSRVDSEKLFF; v_call: TRBV15; j_call: TRBJ1-4
cdr3_aa: CAWSRQAYGYTF; v_call: TRBV30; j_call: TRBJ1-2
cdr3_aa: CASTREPYEQYF; v_call: TRBV2; j_call: TRBJ2-7
cdr3_aa: CATSIEQGGGTGELFF; v_call: TRBV15; j_call: TRBJ2-2
cdr3_aa: CASSQGLGAYQPQHF; v_call: TRBV3-1/TRBV3-2; j_call: TRBJ1-5
cdr3_aa: CASSEGGTGGGQETQYF; v_call: TRBV10-1; j_call: TRBJ2-5
cdr3_aa: CASSTIGGWEKTYEQYF; v_call: TRBV7-9; j_call: TRBJ2-7
cdr3_aa: CASSQERGGNQPQHF; v_call: TRBV4-2; j_call: TRBJ1-5
cdr3_aa: CASSEGSGNTIYF; v_call: TRBV5-1; j_call: TRBJ1-3
cdr3_aa: CASKRHNSNQPQHF; v_call: TRBV28; j_call: TRBJ1-5
cdr3_aa: CASSIDGQGARETQYF; v_call: TRBV19; j_call: TRBJ2-5
cdr3_aa: CASSIGDRVSGGYTF; v_call: TRBV19; j_call: TRBJ1-2
cdr3_aa: CASSTWLGGTEAFF; v_call: TRBV7-2; j_call: TRBJ1-1
cdr3_aa: CASSVTGETQYF; v_call: TRBV5-1; j_call: TRBJ2-5
cdr3_aa: CASSPPGTGLSEQYF; v_call: TRBV5-4; j_call: TRBJ2-7
cdr3_aa: CASIRTGTPAPTEQYF; v_call: TRBV7-8; j_call: TRBJ2-7
cdr3_aa: CSVEDPTEKNYNEQFF; v_call: TRBV29-1; j_call: TRBJ2-1
cdr3_aa: CASSSGANYGYTF; v_call: TRBV7-9; j_call: TRBJ1-2
cdr3_aa: CASSYDNLAEQYF; v_call: TRBV6-6; j_call: TRBJ2-7
cdr3_aa: CASRQGRPETQYF; v_call: TRBV6-5; j_call: TRBJ2-5
cdr3_aa: CASNTGFTQPQHF; v_call: TRBV12-3/TRBV12-4; j_call: TRBJ1-5
cdr3_aa: CASSYYQTSTNEKLFF; v_call: TRBV6-5; j_call: TRBJ1-4
cdr3_aa: CASSYSTTGDNSPLHF; v_call: TRBV6-5; j_call: TRBJ1-6
cdr3_aa: CASSLGGSLTEAFF; v_call: TRBV7-9; j_call: TRBJ1-1
cdr3_aa: CASSSRGATNEKLFF; v_call: TRBV28; j_call: TRBJ1-4
cdr3_aa: CASSLDTRTGAAYGYTF; v_call: TRBV7-2; j_call: TRBJ1-2
cdr3_aa: CAWTVQNTGELFF; v_call: TRBV30; j_call: TRBJ2-2
cdr3_aa: CATSRDPRGTSNEQFF; v_call: TRBV15; j_call: TRBJ2-1
cdr3_aa: CASSLRLAGAYNEQFF; v_call: TRBV4-1; j_call: TRBJ2-1
cdr3_aa: CATSTRGGVKGANVLTF; v_call: TRBV15; j_call: TRBJ2-6
cdr3_aa: CASTLGGRSGGYTF; v_call: TRBV28; j_call: TRBJ1-2
cdr3_aa: CASSLSGVTEAFF; v_call: TRBV5-1; j_call: TRBJ1-1
cdr3_aa: CAITPGLGETQYF; v_call: TRBV10-3; j_call: TRBJ2-5
cdr3_aa: CASTQGVYSPLHF; v_call: TRBV28; j_call: TRBJ1-6
cdr3_aa: CASSYSDRGSNYGYTF; v_call: TRBV6-5; j_call: TRBJ1-2
cdr3_aa: CASSYPTNYGELFF; v_call: TRBV6-6; j_call: TRBJ2-2
cdr3_aa: CASSSYRVENEQFF; v_call: TRBV7-2; j_call: TRBJ2-1
cdr3_aa: CASSRDRQETQYF; v_call: TRBV6-4; j_call: TRBJ2-5
cdr3_aa: CASSLGQGGYNEQFF; v_call: TRBV5-6; j_call: TRBJ2-1
cdr3_aa: CASSLKRLAAPVLDTQYF; v_call: TRBV7-8; j_call: TRBJ2-3
cdr3_aa: CAISESQGSNYGYTF; v_call: TRBV10-3; j_call: TRBJ1-2
cdr3_aa: CASRGLPGNYGYTF; v_call: TRBV2; j_call: TRBJ1-2